One and the same sample provided the 19 T cell receptor beta chains below, sequenced in a study of early T cells in non-severe SARS-CoV-2 infection. TCRdb ran MiXCR on the 5' RACE reads and lists one entry per CDR3 protein. This table has roughly 86,000 distinct CDR3 sequences, roughly 14% appearing once. Sequenced material: whole blood. Receptor source: an adult who was a healthcare worker with PCR-confirmed SARS-CoV-2 infection or an uninfected control (not recorded which).

CDR3 sequence (DNA): TGTGCCAGCAGCAAAAGTAAGATCCAGGGATCCGAGCAGTACGTC. Translation gives CASSKSKIQGSEQYV. The chain employs TRBV21-1 and TRBJ2-7; the table assigns TRBD1, which was not confirmed against the DNA. TRBV21-1 is a recognized pseudogene. CDR3 length: 15 residues.

This clonotype appeared a few times. The genes are TRBV20-1 and TRBJ2-1; 8 nucleotides agree with TRBD1. The CDR3 has 13 amino acids. Trimming cost V 4 bases and J 6 bases; bases outside gene matches: 5. From germline, CDR1 is DFQATT and CDR2 SNEGSKA (reference sequence). Here the CDR3 reads CSAIHQGANEQFF. In nucleotides, the CDR3 is TGCAGTGCTATTCACCAGGGGGCCAATGAGCAGTTCTTC.

This clonotype was counted a few times. The V and J genes are TRBV7-3 and TRBJ2-6, with a weak D call TRBD2 (5 bases). The germline V gene encodes CDR1 SGHTA and CDR2 FQGTGA. This CDR3 is 17 amino acids long. Deletions cut 2 bases from V and 0 bases from J, with 11 bases between. The CDR3 DNA reads as TGTGCCAGCAGCTTAGGGAGCCCGGTCTCTGGGGCCAACGTCCTGACTTTC. Its protein product is CASSLGSPVSGANVLTF. Combining the CDR3 with reference TRBV7-3 and TRBJ2-6 gives the whole variable domain GAGVSQTPSNKVTEKGKYVELRCDPISGHTALYWYRQSLGQGPEFLIYFQGTGAADDSGLPNDRFFAVRPEGSVSTLKIQRTERGDSAVYLCASSLGSPVSGANVLTFGAGSRLTVL.

This clonotype came up a few times. The V call is TRBV27, the J call TRBJ1-2, with 7 bases identical to TRBD1. CDR3 size: 15 residues. In germline, CDR1 is MNHEY, CDR2 SMNVEV (reference sequence). Unmatched junction bases numbered 9, after V lost 8 bases and J lost 0 bases. The CDR3 nucleotides read TGTGCCAGCGGATTCGGACAGGCACCTAACTATGGCTACACCTTC. Its protein product is CASGFGQAPNYGYTF.

J is TRBJ1-3 and V is TRBV12-3 or TRBV12-4; D is uncertain. The CDR3 has 14 amino acids. Trimming cost V 3 bases and J 0 bases, with 6 bases left between them. CDR3 protein: CASSLTASGNTIYF. The CDR3 coding sequence is TGTGCCAGCAGTTTGACGGCCTCTGGAAACACCATATATTTT.

This chain uses TRBV12-2 with TRBJ1-4; the table's D call TRBD1 went unverified against the DNA. TRBV12-2 is given as a pseudogene. The CDR3 is 16 residues long. The CDR3 DNA reads as TGTGCAAGTCGCTTCCGGGACAGTGGGGATAATGAAAAACTGTCTTTT. The encoded protein is CASRFRDSGDNEKLSF.

This clonotype was recorded many times. As DNA, the CDR3 is TGCAGCGTCGCGAAGGACCGAGCTAACTATGGCTACACCTTC. It is translated as CSVAKDRANYGYTF. This chain connects TRBV29-1 to TRBJ1-2; D unresolved. The ends were cut back, 6 bases at V and 0 bases at J, with 14 bases in the middle. The CDR3 extends over 14 amino acids. The germline gives CDR1 SQVTM, CDR2 ANQGSEA.

The table lists this clonotype with many counts. The J gene is TRBJ2-2, the V gene TRBV6-1; D uncertain. The V gene's germline CDR1 is MNHNS and CDR2 SASEGT. This CDR3 has 15 amino acids. V lost 9 bases and J 4 bases, leaving 18 bases between the germline ends. The chain's CDR3 is CASAITGALTGELFF. As DNA, the CDR3 is TGTGCCAGTGCAATAACCGGCGCGCTCACCGGGGAGCTGTTTTTT.

In its sample, this clonotype was seen a few times. V gene TRBV10-1 combines with J gene TRBJ1-2; a possible D gene is TRBD1 (5 bases). Per the germline V gene, CDR1 is WNHNN and CDR2 is SYGVQD (reference sequence). CDR3 length equals 15 residues. The ends were cut back, 5 bases at V and 1 base at J, with 14 bases in the middle. DNA for the CDR3: TGCGCCAGCAGTCCTATCCGGGGCGTTAACTATGGCTACACCTTC. Amino acids: CASSPIRGVNYGYTF.

CDR3 protein: CASSQVQGGYTF. As DNA, the CDR3 is TGTGCCAGCAGCCAAGTTCAGGGAGGCTACACCTTC. This chain links TRBV14 with TRBJ1-2, with D perhaps matching TRBD1 (5 bases). V was trimmed by 1 base and J by 8 bases, leaving 8 bases between them. Germline assignment: CDR1 SGHDN and CDR2 FVKESK. The CDR3 is 12 amino acids.

The genes are TRBV10-3 and TRBJ2-3; 10 bases match TRBD1. The germline V gene has CDR1 ENHRY and CDR2 SYGVKD. This CDR3 comprises 14 residues. V shed 5 bases and J 6 bases; nucleotides not matched to a gene: 5. The CDR3: CAISMTGGGDTQYF. The DNA for the CDR3 is TGTGCCATCAGTATGACAGGGGGCGGTGATACGCAGTATTTT.

This clonotype has only a few counts. The chain employs TRBV5-1 and TRBJ2-1; 8 nucleotides line up with TRBD2. This CDR3 has 16 residues. With V trimmed by 0 bases and J by 5 bases, 7 bases remained unmatched. Germline CDR1 is SGHRS and CDR2 is YFSETQ. Written as DNA, the CDR3 is TGCGCCAGCAGCTTGGTAATAGCGGGGAACAACAATGAGCAGTTCTTC. It is translated as CASSLVIAGNNNEQFF. Full variable domain (outside the CDR3, taken from reference TRBV5-1 and TRBJ2-1): KAGVTQTPRYLIKTRGQQVTLSCSPISGHRSVSWYQQTPGQGLQFLFEYFSETQRNKGNFPGRFSGRQFSNSRSEMNVSTLELGDSALYLCASSLVIAGNNNEQFFGPGTRLTVL.

The chain couples TRBV20-1 to TRBJ1-1, with D maybe TRBD1 (5 bases). V lost 5 bases, J lost 4 bases, and 14 bases lay in between. Germline loops: CDR1 DFQATT, CDR2 SNEGSKA (reference sequence). The length of the CDR3 is 13 residues. CDR3 sequence reads: CSAYRSTGTEAFF. The CDR3 nucleotides are TGCAGTGCTTACAGGTCCACGGGCACTGAAGCTTTCTTT.

The V gene is TRBV4-1, the J gene TRBJ2-1, with 7 bases fitting TRBD1. Losses at the gene ends were 1 base for V and 5 bases for J; bases not matched to a gene: 14. The CDR3 extends over 18 amino acids. Per germline, CDR1 MGHRA and CDR2 YSYEKL. The CDR3 loop reads CASSQVFLRDSVNNEQFF. The CDR3 region has the DNA TGCGCCAGCAGCCAAGTCTTCCTAAGGGACAGCGTAAACAATGAGCAGTTCTTC.

The chain uses TRBV11-2 and TRBJ1-2; unclear D gene. This CDR3 has 13 amino acids. From germline, CDR1 is SGHAT and CDR2 FQNNGV. The germline V and J ends were trimmed by 1 base and 4 bases, with 7 bases remaining between them. The DNA of the CDR3 is TGTGCCAGCAGCTTAGGCGGAAGCTATGGCTACACCTTC. It is translated as CASSLGGSYGYTF. Drawing the rest from reference TRBV11-2 and TRBJ1-2, the complete variable domain is EAGVAQSPRYKIIEKRQSVAFWCNPISGHATLYWYQQILGQGPKLLIQFQNNGVVDDSQLPKDRFSAERLKGVDSTLKIQPAKLEDSAVYLCASSLGGSYGYTFGSGTRLTVV.

This clonotype has a count of ten or more. V is TRBV19 and J is TRBJ1-2; 7 positions agree with TRBD1. Per germline, CDR1 LNHDA and CDR2 SQIVND (reference sequence). The length of the CDR3 is 15 residues. V lost 7 bases and J lost 0; bases outside the gene matches: 8. The CDR3 sequence is CASNRDRKANYGYTF. In DNA form, the CDR3 reads TGTGCCAGTAATCGGGACAGAAAAGCTAACTATGGCTACACCTTC.

In this sample, this clonotype turned up a few times. J is TRBJ2-4 and V is TRBV7-6; the match to TRBD1 covers 9 bases. The CDR3 consists of 13 residues. J lost 9 bases, V lost 5 bases, and 5 bases had no gene match. Germline CDR1 SGHVS, CDR2 FNYEAQ. The CDR3 protein is CASSLDRGGIQYF. CDR3 nucleotide sequence: TGTGCCAGCAGCCTCGACAGGGGGGGCATTCAGTACTTC.

The chain carries TRBV11-1 and TRBJ2-3, with D perhaps TRBD1 (6 bases). This CDR3 is 17 amino acids long. Trimming cost V 1 base and J 4 bases, with 18 bases left between them. Germline CDR1 SGHAT, CDR2 FQDESV (reference sequence). This CDR3 reads CASSLGPPGVLADTQYF. Here the CDR3 DNA reads TGTGCCAGCAGCTTAGGTCCGCCAGGGGTTTTGGCAGATACGCAGTATTTT.

This clonotype turned up a few times. The chain carries TRBV7-3 and TRBJ2-7; D is ambiguous. This CDR3 has 14 amino acids. V shed 1 base and J shed 4 bases, with 11 bases lying between them. Germline assignment: CDR1 SGHTA and CDR2 FQGTGA. CDR3 nucleotides: TGTGCCAGCAGCTTAAAGGAGATAGGGTACGAGCAGTACGTC. Translated: CASSLKEIGYEQYV.